Below, 16 T cell receptor beta chains from the same sample are listed, as sequenced in a study of T cell responses to AZD1222 COVID-19 vaccine. Assay used: immunoSEQ multiplex PCR; TCRdb lists only in-frame clones, some missing. The sample includes roughly 190,000 clones, around nine tenths of them seen just once. This material consisted of peripheral blood, taken 28 days after the second dose of the MenACWY control vaccine. These receptors all stem from an adult who received the MenACWY meningococcal vaccine as a control.

The chain has TRBV6-1 and TRBJ1-2; 9 bases agree with TRBD1. CDR1 and CDR2 (germline): MNHNS, SASEGT. CDR3 length equals 15 residues. The trim removed 2 bases at V and 7 bases at J, leaving 8 bases unmatched. CDR3 coding DNA: TGTGCCAGCAGTGAATTAAGGGGACAGGGAGGTGGCTACACCTTC. This translates into CASSELRGQGGGYTF.

V gene TRBV30 combines with J gene TRBJ1-4, with D unclear. Germline CDR1 and CDR2: GTSNPN and SVGIG (reference sequence). The CDR3 loop spans 16 amino acids. Deletions cut 0 bases from V and 11 bases from J, with 22 bases between. The CDR3 region has the DNA TGTGCCTGGAGTGTCGGGGTTGGCAGGAACACTGGGAAACTGTTTTTT. Amino acid sequence: CAWSVGVGRNTGKLFF.

The rearrangement links TRBV7-2 to TRBJ2-7, with TRBD1 matching 8 bases. V lost 5 bases and J lost 4; bases outside the gene matches: 16. Germline CDR1 and CDR2: SGHTA and FQGNSA. The CDR3 has 17 residues. The CDR3 protein is CASSPRVSQGVVYEQYF. The CDR3 DNA sequence: TGTGCCAGCAGCCCAAGGGTTTCACAGGGGGTGGTATACGAGCAGTACTTC.

This clone has just one count. The chain uses TRBV9 and TRBJ1-1; a weak D match, TRBD1 (5 bases). This CDR3 comprises 14 residues. From germline, CDR1 is SGDLS and CDR2 YYNGEE. Trimming removed 4 bases at V and 3 bases at J, with 13 bases between. In nucleotides, the CDR3 is TGTGCCAGCAGCCAGGGCAGCGCGGACACTGAAGCTTTCTTT. It specifies CASSQGSADTEAFF. The variable domain in full, with the rest retrieved from reference TRBV9 and TRBJ1-1, is DSGVTQTPKHLITATGQRVTLRCSPRSGDLSVYWYQQSLDQGLQFLIQYYNGEERAKGNILERFSAQQFPDLHSELNLSSLELGDSALYFCASSQGSADTEAFFGQGTRLTVV.

This chain links TRBV4-3 with TRBJ1-3, with D perhaps TRBD1 (5 bases). CDR1 and CDR2 from the germline V gene are LGHNA and YSLEER. V dropped 3 bases and J dropped 2 bases, with 11 bases sitting between them. The CDR3 has 15 amino acids. CDR3 bases: TGCGCCAGCAGCCACCAGCAGGGCACTGGAAACACCATATATTTT. It specifies CASSHQQGTGNTIYF.

The V call is TRBV7-9, the J call TRBJ2-1; TRBD2 matches at 9 bases. The CDR3 runs to 16 residues. V dropped 1 base and J dropped 7; count of bases not matched to a gene: 8. Germline V gene lookup returns CDR1 SEHNR and CDR2 FQNEAQ (reference sequence). CDR3 region: CASSLGAGGPRNEQFF. CDR3 nucleotides: TGTGCCAGCAGCTTAGGGGCGGGAGGGCCGAGGAATGAGCAGTTCTTC. Complete variable domain (other parts from reference TRBV7-9 and TRBJ2-1): DTGVSQNPRHKITKRGQNVTFRCDPISEHNRLYWYRQTLGQGPEFLTYFQNEAQLEKSRLLSDRFSAERPKGSFSTLEIQRTEQGDSAMYLCASSLGAGGPRNEQFFGPGTRLTVL.

The V call is TRBV9, the J call TRBJ1-5, with D possibly matching TRBD1 (6 bases). The CDR3 spans 15 residues. In germline, CDR1 is SGDLS, CDR2 YYNGEE. Trimming cost V 4 bases and J 3 bases, with 14 bases left between them. As DNA, the CDR3 is TGTGCCAGCAGCACGACAGGACAGATCAATCAGCCCCAGCATTTT. Its protein is CASSTTGQINQPQHF.

The chain combines TRBV4-1 with TRBJ2-5; 10 bases map to TRBD1. Germline V lookup: CDR1 MGHRA, CDR2 YSYEKL. The CDR3 is made up of 15 amino acids. The V gene end was trimmed by 4 bases and the J gene end by 5 bases; junction bases not matched to a gene: 7. The CDR3 is CASSPGTGEWETQYF. In DNA, the CDR3 is TGCGCCAGCAGCCCCGGGACAGGGGAATGGGAGACCCAGTACTTC.

The gene calls are TRBV6-2 or TRBV6-3 and TRBJ1-1; no reliable D call. CDR3 length: 13 amino acids. Deletions cut 6 bases from V and 4 bases from J, with 12 bases between. Per germline, CDR1 MNHEY and CDR2 SVGEGT. This CDR3 reads CASSHRGSTEAFF. Here the CDR3 DNA reads TGTGCCAGCAGCCACCGCGGGTCCACTGAAGCTTTCTTT.

This clone appeared a single time. V is TRBV14 and J is TRBJ2-7, with D hard to call. Trimming cost V 2 bases and J 7 bases, with 9 bases left between them. CDR3 length: 12 amino acids. Germline V gene sequence: CDR1 SGHDN, CDR2 FVKESK. CDR3 residues: CASSQLPLEQYF. Written as DNA, the CDR3 is TGTGCCAGCAGCCAACTCCCCTTGGAGCAGTACTTC.

V and J are TRBV7-3 and TRBJ1-1; TRBD1 aligns across 8 bases. Per the germline V gene, CDR1 is SGHTA and CDR2 is FQGTGA. After removal of 5 bases from V and 1 base from J, the junction contained 3 bases not matched to a gene. This CDR3 region has 14 residues. CDR3 bases: TGTGCCAGCAGCCCAGACAGGGGGAACACTGAAGCTTTCTTT. Translating gives CASSPDRGNTEAFF.

This rearrangement joins TRBV5-6 to TRBJ2-7; D call uncertain. Germline V CDR1 and CDR2: SGHDT, YYEEEE. The CDR3 runs 13 residues. Trimming removed 4 bases from V and 6 bases from J, with 14 bases in between. The CDR3 region is CASSRGISGEQYF. In nucleotides, the CDR3 is TGTGCCAGCAGCCGCGGAATCTCCGGCGAGCAGTACTTC. Combining the CDR3 with reference TRBV5-6 and TRBJ2-7 gives the whole variable domain DAGVTQSPTHLIKTRGQQVTLRCSPKSGHDTVSWYQQALGQGPQFIFQYYEEEERQRGNFPDRFSGHQFPNYSSELNVNALLLGDSALYLCASSRGISGEQYFGPGTRLTVT.

This chain uses TRBV14 with TRBJ1-1; D unresolved. Germline loops: CDR1 SGHDN, CDR2 FVKESK. Trimming pared 4 bases from V and 1 base from J, leaving 10 bases between. The CDR3 runs to 14 residues. CDR3 in amino acids: CASSRSDWNTEAFF. The DNA of the CDR3 is TGTGCCAGCAGCCGTTCAGACTGGAACACTGAAGCTTTCTTT.

This chain connects TRBV9 to TRBJ2-3; 11 positions match TRBD1. Per germline, CDR1 SGDLS and CDR2 YYNGEE. This CDR3 region has 14 residues. Trimming at V came to 4 bases and at J to 7 bases, leaving 5 bases not matched to a gene. CDR3 nucleotides: TGTGCCAGCAGCCGGACAGGGGGCGGGAATACGCAGTATTTT. This translates into CASSRTGGGNTQYF.

The chain is built from TRBV5-6 and TRBJ1-4; D may be TRBD1 (5 bases). Germline assignment: CDR1 SGHDT and CDR2 YYEEEE. Trimming shortened V by 3 bases and J by 8 bases, and 14 bases separated the two germline ends. The CDR3 has 14 residues. The CDR3 sequence is CASSSIGTAEKLFF. As DNA, the CDR3 is TGTGCCAGCAGCTCAATAGGGACCGCCGAAAAACTGTTTTTT.

The chain combines TRBV11-1 with TRBJ2-7; weak D call: TRBD2 (6 bases). Trimming left V 5 bases short and J 9 bases short, with 23 bases between. Germline CDR1 is SGHAT and CDR2 is FQDESV (reference sequence). This CDR3 contains 15 residues. The CDR3 loop is CASSVSGYLLRGQYF. The CDR3 DNA reads as TGTGCCAGCAGCGTTAGCGGTTATCTCCTACGAGGGCAGTACTTC.